Below are 18 T cell receptor beta chains sequenced from a single sample in a study of control samples from healthy donors and cancer patients. Assay used: immunoSEQ multiplex PCR; TCRdb lists only in-frame clones, some missing. The sample is made up of fewer than 250,000 clones, and the top ten hold around 2% of it. The sample consisted of blood. These TCRs come from a woman younger than 45 in good health.

This chain uses TRBV6-5 with TRBJ1-6, with 8 bases fitting TRBD1. The V gene's germline CDR1 is MNHEY and CDR2 SVGAGI. Trimming removed 4 bases from V and 9 bases from J; junction bases left unmatched: 8. The CDR3 loop spans 15 amino acids. The CDR3 nucleotides are TGTGCCAGCAGTTCACCAGGGGGCGAGGTTTCACCCCTCCACTTT. It encodes CASSSPGGEVSPLHF.

This rearrangement joins TRBV24-1 to TRBJ1-5; no clear D. The V and J ends lost 7 bases and 2 bases respectively, with 8 bases between them. CDR1 and CDR2 (germline): KGHDR, SFDVKD. There are 13 residues in the CDR3. The CDR3, as DNA: TGTGCCACCAGCGGGCGCCGCAATCAGCCCCAGCATTTT. Protein sequence: CATSGRRNQPQHF.

CDR3 sequence reads: CASSDGGLRSHNSPLHF. The CDR3 DNA is TGTGCCAGCAGTGACGGAGGACTGCGCTCACATAATTCACCCCTCCACTTT. V is TRBV25-1 and J is TRBJ1-6; unclear D gene. This CDR3 has 17 residues. Germline CDR1 and CDR2: MGHDK and SYGVNS. V was shortened by 3 bases and J by 5 bases, with 17 bases between the two germline ends.

The chain has TRBV5-1 and TRBJ1-5; tentative D call: TRBD1 (5 bases). Between the trimmed V and J ends, which lost 0 bases and 6 bases, there was a span of 16 bases. Germline V gene sequence: CDR1 SGHRS, CDR2 YFSETQ. This CDR3 has 16 residues. The CDR3 protein is CASSLAGAWDGQPQHF. The CDR3 DNA reads as TGCGCCAGCAGCTTGGCCGGGGCCTGGGACGGTCAGCCCCAGCATTTT.

The V and J genes are TRBV19 and TRBJ1-2; no clear D gene. CDR1 is LNHDA and CDR2 is SQIVND in the germline V gene (reference sequence). CDR3 size: 9 residues. CDR3 sequence reads: CGPDGGYTF. The CDR3 nucleotides are TGTGGACCCGACGGCGGCTACACCTTC.

The rearrangement links TRBV9 to TRBJ2-5; D may be TRBD1 or TRBD2 (5 bases each). Germline lookup yields CDR1 SGDLS and CDR2 YYNGEE. Trimming removed 0 bases from V and 9 bases from J, with 12 bases in between. The CDR3 covers 13 residues. CDR3 protein: CASSVVGMGAQYF. CDR3 DNA: TGTGCCAGCAGCGTAGTAGGGATGGGGGCCCAGTACTTC.

The V gene is TRBV5-1, the J gene TRBJ2-3; D may match TRBD1 or TRBD2 (6 bases each). The V end was cut by 0 bases, the J end by 5 bases, with 13 bases between. This CDR3 comprises 15 residues. Germline V gene lookup returns CDR1 SGHRS and CDR2 YFSETQ. In DNA, the CDR3 is TGCGCCAGCAGCTTGGCCTTCGGGGGCAGAGATACGCAGTATTTT. Its protein is CASSLAFGGRDTQYF. Supplemented by reference TRBV5-1 and TRBJ2-3, the full variable domain reads KAGVTQTPRYLIKTRGQQVTLSCSPISGHRSVSWYQQTPGQGLQFLFEYFSETQRNKGNFPGRFSGRQFSNSRSEMNVSTLELGDSALYLCASSLAFGGRDTQYFGPGTRLTVL.

The genes are TRBV29-1 and TRBJ2-5; TRBD1 matches at 7 bases. With V trimmed by 8 bases and J by 2 bases, 8 bases remained unmatched. This CDR3 has 13 residues. The germline V gene encodes CDR1 SQVTM and CDR2 ANQGSEA. This chain's CDR3 is CSIRSTGQETQYF. The CDR3 DNA sequence: TGCAGCATAAGATCGACAGGGCAAGAGACCCAGTACTTC. Full variable domain (outside the CDR3, taken from reference TRBV29-1 and TRBJ2-5): SAVISQKPSRDICQRGTSLTIQCQVDSQVTMMFWYRQQPGQSLTLIATANQGSEATYESGFVIDKFPISRPNLTFSTLTVSNMSPEDSSIYLCSIRSTGQETQYFGPGTRLLVL.

The chain joins TRBV5-5 to TRBJ1-1; D gene unclear. V dropped 4 bases and J dropped 4 bases, with 20 bases sitting between them. The germline V gene has CDR1 SGHKS and CDR2 YYEKEE (reference sequence). This CDR3 has 16 amino acids. The CDR3 spells CASSVLTGVGGTEAFF. In DNA form, the CDR3 reads TGTGCCAGCAGCGTGTTGACTGGGGTCGGAGGCACTGAAGCTTTCTTT.

The rearrangement uses TRBV19 and TRBJ2-7; 10 bases align to TRBD1. Trimming cost V 5 bases and J 3 bases; bases outside gene matches: 7. This CDR3 region has 15 residues. CDR1 is LNHDA, CDR2 SQIVND, per germline (reference sequence). This CDR3 reads CASSGLGTGVYEQYF. CDR3 DNA: TGTGCCAGTAGTGGCTTGGGGACAGGGGTCTACGAGCAGTACTTC.

The chain uses TRBV10-3 and TRBJ2-3; D might be TRBD2 (7 bases). Trimming took off 4 bases at V and 2 bases at J, with 19 bases between the two ends. CDR1 ENHRY and CDR2 SYGVKD come from the germline V gene. The CDR3 sequence is 17 residues long. As DNA, the CDR3 is TGTGCCATCAGTGGCCTCAAAGTGGGGGGGGCCACAGATACGCAGTATTTT. Amino acids: CAISGLKVGGATDTQYF.

The chain joins TRBV9 to TRBJ1-2, with D possibly TRBD1 on 5 matching bases. The CDR3 has 14 residues. Trimming took off 3 bases at V and 5 bases at J, with 14 bases between the two ends. Germline-derived CDR1 and CDR2 are SGDLS and YYNGEE. The CDR3 spells CASSAWGGEYGYTF. DNA for the CDR3: TGTGCCAGCAGCGCTTGGGGGGGAGAGTATGGCTACACCTTC.

The chain employs TRBV12-5 and TRBJ2-2; 10 nucleotides match TRBD1. Per the germline V gene, CDR1 is LGHNT and CDR2 is FRNRAP. V shed 3 bases and J 3 bases; nucleotides not matched to a gene: 7. The CDR3 has 17 residues. This chain's CDR3 is CASGFARTGGYTGELFF. Here the CDR3 DNA reads TGTGCTAGTGGTTTCGCCCGGACAGGGGGTTACACCGGGGAGCTGTTTTTT.

This chain connects TRBV7-8 to TRBJ1-2; 8 bases align to TRBD1. CDR1 is SGHVS and CDR2 is FQNEAQ in the germline V gene. The CDR3 is 14 amino acids. Trimming cost V 2 bases and J 6 bases; bases outside gene matches: 5. In DNA form, the CDR3 reads TGTGCCAGCAGCTTACGGACAGGGAAGGATGGCTACACCTTC. This sequence encodes CASSLRTGKDGYTF.

The J gene is TRBJ1-6, the V gene TRBV10-3; D is possibly TRBD1 (6 bases). This CDR3 is 18 amino acids long. Germline V gene sequence: CDR1 ENHRY, CDR2 SYGVKD. V was trimmed by 0 bases and J by 10 bases, leaving 22 bases between them. The CDR3 is CAISESKQGPVGRSPLHF. CDR3 DNA sequence: TGTGCCATCAGTGAGTCAAAGCAGGGGCCCGTCGGGCGCTCACCCCTCCACTTT.

V usage is TRBV3-1 (or the pseudogene TRBV3-2) and J usage is TRBJ1-1; D gene uncertain. CDR1 is LGHDT and CDR2 is YNNKEL in the germline V gene (reference sequence). This CDR3 has 13 residues. V gave up 0 bases and J gave up 11 bases, with 13 bases separating them. The CDR3, as DNA: TGTGCCAGCAGCCAAGATGCGACCCTAGGTGCTTTCTTT. Protein product: CASSQDATLGAFF.

Points on this clone: Other nucleotide sequences in the sample specify the same CDR3. The rearrangement joins TRBV18 to TRBJ1-1; possible D gene TRBD1, 6 bases. This CDR3 spans 15 amino acids. Germline V gene data show CDR1 as KGHSH and CDR2 as LQKENI. V lost 3 bases to trimming and J lost 5 bases, with 16 bases between them. CDR3 protein: CASSPPRGRGTEAFF. The CDR3 bases are TGTGCCAGCTCACCCCCGAGGGGGAGGGGTACTGAAGCTTTCTTT.

The rearrangement uses TRBV7-2 and TRBJ2-7, with 8 bases fitting TRBD1. CDR1 is SGHTA and CDR2 is FQGNSA in the germline V gene. The length of the CDR3 is 15 residues. V was clipped by 5 bases and J by 4 bases; unmatched bases: 10. In nucleotides, the CDR3 is TGTGCCAGCAGCGCACCAGACAGGGGCAGATACGAGCAGTACTTC. Translating gives CASSAPDRGRYEQYF.